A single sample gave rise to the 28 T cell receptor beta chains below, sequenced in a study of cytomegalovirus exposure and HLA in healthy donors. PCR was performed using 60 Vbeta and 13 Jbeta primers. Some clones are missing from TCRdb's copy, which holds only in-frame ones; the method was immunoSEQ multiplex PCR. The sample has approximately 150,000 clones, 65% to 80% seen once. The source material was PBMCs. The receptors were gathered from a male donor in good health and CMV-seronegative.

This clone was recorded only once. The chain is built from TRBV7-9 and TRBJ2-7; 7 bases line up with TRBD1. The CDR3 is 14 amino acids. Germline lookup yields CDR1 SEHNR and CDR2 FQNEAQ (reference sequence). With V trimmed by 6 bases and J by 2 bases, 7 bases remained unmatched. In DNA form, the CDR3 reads TGTGCCAGCAGTCCCGACAGGGACGCCTACGAGCAGTACTTC. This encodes CASSPDRDAYEQYF.

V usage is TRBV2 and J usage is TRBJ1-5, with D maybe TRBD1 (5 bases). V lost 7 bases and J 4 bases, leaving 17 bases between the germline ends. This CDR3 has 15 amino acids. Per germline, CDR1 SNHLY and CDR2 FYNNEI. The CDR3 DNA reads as TGTGCCAGCACCGCTCAGGGTCTGTCAAATCAGCCCCAGCATTTT. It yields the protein CASTAQGLSNQPQHF. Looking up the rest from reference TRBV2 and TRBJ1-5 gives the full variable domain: EPEVTQTPSHQVTQMGQEVILRCVPISNHLYFYWYRQILGQKVEFLVSFYNNEISEKSEIFDDQFSVERPDGSNFTLKIRSTKLEDSAMYFCASTAQGLSNQPQHFGDGTRLSIL.

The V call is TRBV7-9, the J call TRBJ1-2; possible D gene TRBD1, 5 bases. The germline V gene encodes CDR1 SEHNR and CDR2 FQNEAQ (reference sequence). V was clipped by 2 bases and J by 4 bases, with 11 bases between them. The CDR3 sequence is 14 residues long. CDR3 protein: CASSLPDTGYGYTF. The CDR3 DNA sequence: TGTGCCAGCAGCTTACCGGACACAGGCTATGGCTACACCTTC.

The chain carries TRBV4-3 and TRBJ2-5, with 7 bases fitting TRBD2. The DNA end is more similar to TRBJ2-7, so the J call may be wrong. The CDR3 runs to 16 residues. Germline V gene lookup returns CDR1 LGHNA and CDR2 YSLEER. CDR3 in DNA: TGCGCCAGCAGCCAAGATGGGCCGTCCGGGGGGTACGAGCAGTACTTC. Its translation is CASSQDGPSGGYEQYF.

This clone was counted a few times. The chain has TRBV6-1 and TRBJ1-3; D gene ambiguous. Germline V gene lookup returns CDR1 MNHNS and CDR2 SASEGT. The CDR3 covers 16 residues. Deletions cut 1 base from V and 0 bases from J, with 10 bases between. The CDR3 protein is CASSEGAGPSGNTIYF. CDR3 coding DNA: TGTGCCAGCAGTGAAGGGGCAGGCCCCTCTGGAAACACCATATATTTT.

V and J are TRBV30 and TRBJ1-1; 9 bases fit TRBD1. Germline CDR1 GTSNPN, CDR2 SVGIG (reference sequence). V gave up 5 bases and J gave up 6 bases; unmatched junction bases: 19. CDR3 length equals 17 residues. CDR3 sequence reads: CAWGRPGQGVASAEAFF. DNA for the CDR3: TGTGCCTGGGGTAGACCGGGACAGGGTGTCGCGTCCGCTGAAGCTTTCTTT.

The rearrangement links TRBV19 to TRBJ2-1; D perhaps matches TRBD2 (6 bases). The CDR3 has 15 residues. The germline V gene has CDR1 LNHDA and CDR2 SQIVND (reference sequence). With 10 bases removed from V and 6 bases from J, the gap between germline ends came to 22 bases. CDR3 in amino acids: CATRGDRRRFNEQFF. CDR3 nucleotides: TGTGCCACCCGCGGGGACCGCCGCCGGTTCAATGAGCAGTTCTTC.

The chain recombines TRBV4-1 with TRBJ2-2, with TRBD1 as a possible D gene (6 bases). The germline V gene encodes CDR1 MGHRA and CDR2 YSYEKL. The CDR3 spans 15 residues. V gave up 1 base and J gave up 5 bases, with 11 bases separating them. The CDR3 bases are TGCGCCAGCAGCCAAGGCAGCAGGGGAACCGGGGAGCTGTTTTTT. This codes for CASSQGSRGTGELFF.

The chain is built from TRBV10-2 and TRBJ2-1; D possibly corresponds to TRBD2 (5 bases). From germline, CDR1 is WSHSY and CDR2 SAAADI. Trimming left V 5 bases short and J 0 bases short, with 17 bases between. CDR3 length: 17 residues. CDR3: CASSRGGLPSSYNEQFF. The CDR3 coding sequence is TGCGCCAGCAGTAGAGGCGGACTCCCTAGCTCCTACAATGAGCAGTTCTTC.

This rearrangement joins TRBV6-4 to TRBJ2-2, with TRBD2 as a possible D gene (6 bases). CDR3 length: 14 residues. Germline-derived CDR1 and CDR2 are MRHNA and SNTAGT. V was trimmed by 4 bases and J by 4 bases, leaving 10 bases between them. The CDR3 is CASSGGLSTGELFF. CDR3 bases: TGTGCCAGCAGTGGGGGACTCAGCACCGGGGAGCTGTTTTTT.

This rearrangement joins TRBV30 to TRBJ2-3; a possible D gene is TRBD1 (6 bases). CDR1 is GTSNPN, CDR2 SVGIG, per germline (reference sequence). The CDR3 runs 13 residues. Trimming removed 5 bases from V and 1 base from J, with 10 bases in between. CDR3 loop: CAWGTYGTDTQYF. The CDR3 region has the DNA TGTGCCTGGGGGACATATGGCACAGATACGCAGTATTTT.

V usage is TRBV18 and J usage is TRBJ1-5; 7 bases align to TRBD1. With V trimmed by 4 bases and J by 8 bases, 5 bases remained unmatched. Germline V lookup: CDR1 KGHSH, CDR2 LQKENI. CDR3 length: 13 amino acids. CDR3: CASSRGQSEPQHF. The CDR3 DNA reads TGTGCCAGCTCACGGGGACAGAGCGAGCCCCAGCATTTT.

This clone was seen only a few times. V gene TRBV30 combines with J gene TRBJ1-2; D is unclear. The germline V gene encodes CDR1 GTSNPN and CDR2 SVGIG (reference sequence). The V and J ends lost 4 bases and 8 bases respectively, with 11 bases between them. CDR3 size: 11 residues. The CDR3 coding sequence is TGTGCCTGGAACTCCGGCGGAGGCTACACCTTC. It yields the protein CAWNSGGGYTF. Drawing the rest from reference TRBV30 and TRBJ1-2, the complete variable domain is SQTIHQWPATLVQPVGSPLSLECTVEGTSNPNLYWYRQAAGRGLQLLFYSVGIGQISSEVPQNLSASRPQDRQFILSSKKLLLSDSGFYLCAWNSGGGYTFGSGTRLTVV.

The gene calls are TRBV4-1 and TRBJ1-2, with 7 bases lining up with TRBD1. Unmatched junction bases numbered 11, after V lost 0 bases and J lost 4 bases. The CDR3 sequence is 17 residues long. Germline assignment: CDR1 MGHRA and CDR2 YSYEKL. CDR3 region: CASSQDPGAGGFYGYTF. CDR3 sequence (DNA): TGCGCCAGCAGCCAAGACCCCGGGGCAGGGGGGTTCTATGGCTACACCTTC.

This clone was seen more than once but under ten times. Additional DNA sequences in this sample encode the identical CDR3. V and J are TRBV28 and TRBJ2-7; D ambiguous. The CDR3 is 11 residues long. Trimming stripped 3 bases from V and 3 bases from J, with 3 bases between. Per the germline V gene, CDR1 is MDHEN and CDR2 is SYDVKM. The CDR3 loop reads CASSFRYEQYF. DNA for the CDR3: TGTGCCAGCAGTTTTCGCTACGAGCAGTACTTC.

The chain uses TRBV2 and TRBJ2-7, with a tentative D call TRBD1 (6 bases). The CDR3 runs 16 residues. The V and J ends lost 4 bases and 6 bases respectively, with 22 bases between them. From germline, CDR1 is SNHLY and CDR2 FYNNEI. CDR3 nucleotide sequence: TGTGCCAGCAGTGGTAGGGGGTTACAGTTCCCTCCCGAGCAGTACTTC. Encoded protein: CASSGRGLQFPPEQYF.

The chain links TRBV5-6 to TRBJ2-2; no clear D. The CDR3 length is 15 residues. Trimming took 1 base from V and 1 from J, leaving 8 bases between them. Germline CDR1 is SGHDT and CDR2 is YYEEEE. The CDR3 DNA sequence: TGTGCCAGCAGCTTGTTGGCCTGGAACACCGGGGAGCTGTTTTTT. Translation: CASSLLAWNTGELFF.

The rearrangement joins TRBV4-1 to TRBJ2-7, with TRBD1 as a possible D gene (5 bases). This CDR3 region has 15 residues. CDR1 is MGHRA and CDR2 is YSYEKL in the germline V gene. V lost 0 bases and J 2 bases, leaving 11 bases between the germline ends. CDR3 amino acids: CASSQDGRGTYEQYF. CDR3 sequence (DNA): TGCGCCAGCAGCCAAGATGGTAGGGGAACCTACGAGCAGTACTTC.

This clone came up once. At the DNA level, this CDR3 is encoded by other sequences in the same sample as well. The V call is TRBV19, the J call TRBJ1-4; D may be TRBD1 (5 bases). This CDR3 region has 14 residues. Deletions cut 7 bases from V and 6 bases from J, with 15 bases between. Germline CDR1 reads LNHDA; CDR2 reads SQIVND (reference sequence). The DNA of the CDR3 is TGTGCCAGTACCCGCCTTAGGGGTGATGAAAAACTGTTTTTT. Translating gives CASTRLRGDEKLFF.

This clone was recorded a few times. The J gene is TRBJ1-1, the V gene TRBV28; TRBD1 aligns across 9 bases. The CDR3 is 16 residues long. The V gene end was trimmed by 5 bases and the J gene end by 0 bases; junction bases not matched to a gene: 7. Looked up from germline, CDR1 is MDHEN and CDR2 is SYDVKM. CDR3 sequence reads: CASSPHTGGLNTEAFF. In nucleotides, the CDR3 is TGTGCCAGCAGTCCCCATACAGGGGGCCTGAACACTGAAGCTTTCTTT.

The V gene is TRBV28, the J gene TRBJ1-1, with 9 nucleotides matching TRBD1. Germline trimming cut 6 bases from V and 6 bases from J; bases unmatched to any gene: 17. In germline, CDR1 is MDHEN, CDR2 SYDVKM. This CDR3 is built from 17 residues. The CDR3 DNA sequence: TGTGCCAGCAGCTCGCCCGGGACAGGGCCAAGGCGGGCTGAAGCTTTCTTT. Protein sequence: CASSSPGTGPRRAEAFF.

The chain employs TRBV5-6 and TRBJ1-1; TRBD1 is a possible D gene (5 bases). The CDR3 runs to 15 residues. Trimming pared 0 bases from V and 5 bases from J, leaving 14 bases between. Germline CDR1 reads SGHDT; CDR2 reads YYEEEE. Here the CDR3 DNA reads TGTGCCAGCAGCTTGGTCAGGGAGGTAGGAACTGAAGCTTTCTTT. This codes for CASSLVREVGTEAFF.

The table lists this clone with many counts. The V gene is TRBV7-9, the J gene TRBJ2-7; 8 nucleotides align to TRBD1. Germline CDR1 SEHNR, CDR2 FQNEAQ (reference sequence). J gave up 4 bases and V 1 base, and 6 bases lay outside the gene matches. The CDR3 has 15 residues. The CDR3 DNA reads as TGTGCCAGCAGCTTAGATACAGGGGGATGGTACGAGCAGTACTTC. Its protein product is CASSLDTGGWYEQYF.

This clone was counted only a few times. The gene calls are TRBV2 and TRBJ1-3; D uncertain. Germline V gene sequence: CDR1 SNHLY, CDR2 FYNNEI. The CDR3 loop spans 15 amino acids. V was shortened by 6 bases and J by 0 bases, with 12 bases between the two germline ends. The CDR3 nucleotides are TGTGCCAGCAGGAGGGAGGTTAACTCTGGAAACACCATATATTTT. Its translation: CASRREVNSGNTIYF.

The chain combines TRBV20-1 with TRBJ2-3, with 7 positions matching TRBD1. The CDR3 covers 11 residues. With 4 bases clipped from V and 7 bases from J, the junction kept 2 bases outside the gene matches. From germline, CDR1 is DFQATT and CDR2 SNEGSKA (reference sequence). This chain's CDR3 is CSANRGYTQYF. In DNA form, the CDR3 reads TGCAGTGCTAACAGGGGATATACGCAGTATTTT.

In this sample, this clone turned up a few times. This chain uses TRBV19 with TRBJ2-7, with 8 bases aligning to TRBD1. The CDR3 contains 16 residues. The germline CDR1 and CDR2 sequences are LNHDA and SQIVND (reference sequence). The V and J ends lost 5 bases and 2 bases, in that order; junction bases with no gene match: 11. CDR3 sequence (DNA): TGTGCCAGTAGTCGGGTTGGCGGGACAGGAGCCTACGAGCAGTACTTC. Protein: CASSRVGGTGAYEQYF.

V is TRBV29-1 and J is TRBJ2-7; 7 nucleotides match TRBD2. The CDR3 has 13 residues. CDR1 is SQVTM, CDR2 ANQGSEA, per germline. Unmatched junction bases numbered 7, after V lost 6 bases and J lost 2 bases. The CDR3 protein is CSVVPGLAYEQYF. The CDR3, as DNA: TGCAGCGTCGTACCCGGACTAGCCTACGAGCAGTACTTC.

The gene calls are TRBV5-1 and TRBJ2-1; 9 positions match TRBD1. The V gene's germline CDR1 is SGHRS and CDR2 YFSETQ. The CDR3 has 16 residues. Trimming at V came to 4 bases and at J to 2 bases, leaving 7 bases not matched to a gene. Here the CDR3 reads CASSTGTGLPYNEQFF. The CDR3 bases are TGCGCCAGCAGCACCGGGACAGGGCTCCCCTACAATGAGCAGTTCTTC.